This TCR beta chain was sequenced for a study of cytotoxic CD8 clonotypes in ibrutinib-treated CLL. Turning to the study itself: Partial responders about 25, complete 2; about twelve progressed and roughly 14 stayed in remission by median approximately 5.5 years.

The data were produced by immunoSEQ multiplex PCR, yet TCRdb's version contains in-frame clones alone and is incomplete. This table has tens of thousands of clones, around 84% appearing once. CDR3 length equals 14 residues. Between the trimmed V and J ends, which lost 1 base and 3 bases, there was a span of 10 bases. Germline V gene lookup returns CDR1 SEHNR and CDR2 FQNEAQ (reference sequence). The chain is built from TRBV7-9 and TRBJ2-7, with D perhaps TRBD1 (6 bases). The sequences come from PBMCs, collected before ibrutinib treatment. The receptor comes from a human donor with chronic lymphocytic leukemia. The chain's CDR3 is CASSLVTGLYEQYF. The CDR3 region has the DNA TGTGCCAGCAGCTTAGTGACAGGACTCTACGAGCAGTACTTC.